These T cell receptor beta chains were read from a single sample in a study of T cells in Graves' hyperthyroidism and ophthalmopathy. TCRdb itself ran the multiplex PCR reads through MiXCR, one entry per CDR3 protein. The sample lists 380,000 or so distinct CDR3 sequences; roughly 14% were seen once. Sample: blood. The receptors were gathered from a man under 40 with Graves' hyperthyroidism that later progressed to Graves' ophthalmopathy. The CDR3 runs from the conserved cysteine through the conserved F or W. The D gene is left open where the match is weak. The listing skips clone size in some rows; elsewhere it reads once, few, many or a size class.

V: TRBV28; D: TRBD1; J: TRBJ2-3; size: many; CDR3: CASLRGTGALRTQYF; DNA: TGTGCCAGCCTACGAGGGACAGGGGCGCTTCGGACGCAGTATTTT
V: TRBV3-1; D: .; J: TRBJ2-1; size: once; CDR3: CASWGRGRDEQFF; DNA: TGTGCCAGCTGGGGCAGGGGCCGGGATGAGCAGTTCTTC
V: TRBV6-1; D: .; J: TRBJ2-1; size: few; CDR3: CASGQHNEQFF; DNA: TGTGCCAGTGGCCAGCACAATGAGCAGTTCTTC
V: TRBV30; D: .; J: TRBJ1-2; size: many; CDR3: CAWGDTSNYGYTF; DNA: TGTGCCTGGGGGGACACTTCGAACTATGGCTACACCTTC
V: TRBV5-1; D: .; J: TRBJ1-2; size: .; CDR3: CASSLGGGQGYGYTF; DNA: TGCGCCAGCAGCTTGGGAGGGGGTCAGGGCTATGGCTACACCTTC
V: TRBV12-3/TRBV12-4; D: TRBD2; J: TRBJ2-7; size: many; CDR3: CASSPGLAGSYEQYF; DNA: TGTGCCAGCAGTCCCGGACTAGCGGGATCCTACGAGCAGTACTTC
V: TRBV27; D: .; J: TRBJ1-5; size: many; CDR3: CASSLRSQFSNQPQHF; DNA: TGTGCCAGCAGTTTAAGGAGTCAGTTTAGCAATCAGCCCCAGCATTTT
V: TRBV5-1; D: TRBD2; J: TRBJ2-1; size: few; CDR3: CASSFGGGDYNEQFF; DNA: TGCGCCAGCAGCTTCGGGGGGGGGGACTACAATGAGCAGTTCTTC
V: TRBV5-4; D: .; J: TRBJ1-2; size: .; CDR3: CASSSDRADYGYTF; DNA: TGTGCCAGCAGCTCAGACCGCGCCGACTATGGCTACACCTTC
V: TRBV4-2; D: TRBD1; J: TRBJ2-3; size: .; CDR3: CASSYGQAGDTQYF; DNA: TGTGCCAGCAGCTACGGACAGGCGGGAGATACGCAGTATTTT
V: TRBV6-1; D: .; J: TRBJ2-2; size: .; CDR3: CASSDLRVNTGELFF; DNA: TGTGCCAGCAGTGATCTCAGGGTTAACACCGGGGAGCTGTTTTTT
V: TRBV11-2; D: .; J: TRBJ2-3; size: many; CDR3: CASSLGRFSTDTQYF; DNA: TGTGCCAGCAGCTTAGGTCGGTTTAGCACAGATACGCAGTATTTT
V: TRBV20-1; D: TRBD1; J: TRBJ1-2; size: .; CDR3: CSARGQTRYGYTF; DNA: TGCAGTGCCAGGGGACAGACCCGTTATGGCTACACCTTC
V: TRBV28; D: .; J: TRBJ1-2; size: many; CDR3: CASSLNYNYGYTF; DNA: TGTGCCAGCAGTTTAAATTATAACTATGGCTACACCTTC
V: TRBV5-1; D: .; J: TRBJ1-2; size: few; CDR3: CASSPGSLDYGYTF; DNA: TGCGCCAGCAGCCCAGGGTCGTTAGACTATGGCTACACCTTC
V: TRBV28; D: .; J: TRBJ2-3; size: few; CDR3: CASSSPRQVSTDTQYF; DNA: TGTGCCAGCAGTTCCCCGCGACAGGTCAGCACAGATACGCAGTATTTT
V: TRBV12-3/TRBV12-4; D: .; J: TRBJ1-2; size: .; CDR3: CASSPSNCGYTF; DNA: TGTGCCAGCAGTCCCTCGAACTGTGGCTACACCTTC
V: TRBV20-1; D: .; J: TRBJ2-7; size: many; CDR3: CSARDPRRYEQYF; DNA: TGCAGTGCTAGAGATCCAAGGAGGTACGAGCAGTACTTC
V: TRBV15; D: .; J: TRBJ1-1; size: many; CDR3: CATSRDRGFGNTEAFF; DNA: TGTGCCACCAGCAGAGATCGGGGTTTCGGGAACACTGAAGCTTTCTTT
V: TRBV7-9; D: TRBD2; J: TRBJ2-2; size: many; CDR3: CASTPGGTGELFF; DNA: TGTGCCAGCACTCCGGGGGGGACCGGGGAGCTGTTTTTT
V: TRBV9; D: .; J: TRBJ2-5; size: many; CDR3: CASSPSFISETQYF; DNA: TGTGCCAGCAGCCCTAGCTTTATTTCGGAGACCCAGTACTTC
V: TRBV7-9; D: .; J: TRBJ2-3; size: many; CDR3: CASSAPSTDTQYF; DNA: TGTGCCAGCAGCGCCCCTAGCACAGATACGCAGTATTTT
V: TRBV9; D: .; J: TRBJ1-6; size: many; CDR3: CASTARGTDNSPLHF; DNA: TGTGCCAGCACCGCAAGGGGTACCGATAATTCACCCCTCCACTTT
V: TRBV25-1; D: TRBD1; J: TRBJ2-3; size: .; CDR3: CAKVRTGLTDTQYF; DNA: TGTGCCAAGGTAAGGACAGGATTGACAGATACGCAGTATTTT
V: TRBV11-2; D: TRBD1; J: TRBJ1-2; size: .; CDR3: CASSPYRQGARGYTF; DNA: TGTGCCAGCAGCCCCTACCGACAGGGGGCTAGGGGCTACACCTTC
V: TRBV5-4; D: TRBD1; J: TRBJ1-2; size: .; CDR3: CASSPPGQGASGYTF; DNA: TGTGCCAGCAGCCCTCCGGGACAGGGGGCTTCTGGCTACACCTTC